The 14 T cell receptor beta chains given below trace back to one sample, sequenced in a study of blood T cell repertoires in COVID-19. Measured with immunoSEQ multiplex PCR; TCRdb has only the in-frame clones, and not every one. The table has 63,000 or so clones, 88% seen once. The sequencing sample was made of peripheral blood. The receptors were gathered from a human donor in a cohort sampled during active COVID-19.

This clone is medium-sized by share. The J gene is TRBJ1-2, the V gene TRBV7-9; 7 bases agree with TRBD1. This CDR3 has 13 amino acids. V shed 3 bases, J shed 6 bases, and the junction held 4 bases outside the gene matches. Looked up from germline, CDR1 is SEHNR and CDR2 is FQNEAQ (reference sequence). The CDR3 coding sequence is TGTGCCAGCAGCTTTTCTACAGGGGATGGCTACACCTTC. This encodes CASSFSTGDGYTF.

This chain links TRBV5-1 with TRBJ1-3, with 9 bases identical to TRBD1. This CDR3 contains 13 residues. The V segment lost 5 bases and the J segment 4 bases; nucleotides outside the gene matches: 1. Germline lookup yields CDR1 SGHRS and CDR2 YFSETQ. CDR3 protein: CASRGQGGNTIYF. The CDR3 DNA reads as TGCGCCAGCAGGGGACAGGGAGGAAACACCATATATTTT.

The chain links TRBV28 to TRBJ1-2; TRBD1 agrees at 8 bases. The trim removed 6 bases at V and 7 bases at J, leaving 10 bases unmatched. This CDR3 region has 14 residues. The germline gives CDR1 MDHEN, CDR2 SYDVKM. The CDR3: CASRRQGSSGGYTF. The CDR3 DNA reads as TGTGCCAGCAGGCGACAGGGGTCTTCGGGTGGCTACACCTTC.

This clone has more than one count but fewer than ten. The chain employs TRBV29-1 and TRBJ1-5, with 7 nucleotides matching TRBD1. Germline V gene lookup returns CDR1 SQVTM and CDR2 ANQGSEA. The CDR3 sequence is 13 residues long. V was clipped by 7 bases and J by 4 bases; unmatched bases: 7. CDR3 sequence: CSASGTDNQPQHF. In DNA, the CDR3 is TGCAGCGCCTCCGGGACAGATAATCAGCCCCAGCATTTT.

This chain links TRBV27 with TRBJ2-3; the match to TRBD2 covers 13 bases. Germline V gene data show CDR1 as MNHEY and CDR2 as SMNVEV (reference sequence). This CDR3 region has 19 residues. V dropped 6 bases and J dropped 0; count of bases not matched to a gene: 12. CDR3 loop: CASSRLGLAGVASTDTQYF. The CDR3 nucleotides read TGTGCCAGCAGCCGACTAGGACTAGCGGGAGTGGCCAGCACAGATACGCAGTATTTT.

The chain joins TRBV16 to TRBJ1-2; 7 nucleotides line up with TRBD1. In germline, CDR1 is KGHSY, CDR2 FQNENV. The CDR3 extends over 17 amino acids. Germline trimming cut 6 bases from V and 4 bases from J; bases unmatched to any gene: 17. The CDR3 region is CASSRLGTDPTRYGYTF. CDR3 DNA sequence: TGTGCCAGCAGTCGTCTCGGGACAGATCCCACGCGCTATGGCTACACCTTC.

The chain is built from TRBV28 and TRBJ2-7; 10 bases match TRBD1. The germline V gene encodes CDR1 MDHEN and CDR2 SYDVKM. After removal of 2 bases from V and 3 bases from J, the junction contained 10 bases not matched to a gene. The CDR3 consists of 17 residues. CDR3 sequence reads: CASSLTPDRGEIYEQYF. CDR3 nucleotide sequence: TGTGCCAGCAGTTTAACCCCGGACAGGGGGGAGATCTACGAGCAGTACTTC. Filled out from reference TRBV28 and TRBJ2-7, the complete variable domain reads DVKVTQSSRYLVKRTGEKVFLECVQDMDHENMFWYRQDPGLGLRLIYFSYDVKMKEKGDIPEGYSVSREKKERFSLILESASTNQTSMYLCASSLTPDRGEIYEQYFGPGTRLTVT.

The V gene is TRBV6-5, the J gene TRBJ2-5; no definite D call. Deletions cut 6 bases from V and 2 bases from J, with 10 bases between. The CDR3 loop spans 13 amino acids. Germline V gives CDR1 MNHEY, CDR2 SVGAGI. CDR3: CASSAMPQETQYF. The CDR3 DNA sequence: TGTGCCAGCAGCGCGATGCCACAAGAGACCCAGTACTTC.

The J gene is TRBJ2-1, the V gene TRBV9; 8 nucleotides match TRBD2. V gave up 3 bases and J gave up 6 bases; unmatched junction bases: 8. This CDR3 comprises 15 residues. Germline CDR1 reads SGDLS; CDR2 reads YYNGEE. For the CDR3, the DNA is TGTGCCAGCAGCGCACTCGGGGGGGTCGGCAATGAGCAGTTCTTC. Its protein is CASSALGGVGNEQFF.

The chain links TRBV9 to TRBJ1-2; 8 nucleotides agree with TRBD1. The CDR3 spans 14 residues. The ends lost 5 bases at V and 6 bases at J; junction bases unmatched: 9. From germline, CDR1 is SGDLS and CDR2 YYNGEE. The CDR3 loop reads CASRKTGEADGYTF. The DNA for the CDR3 is TGTGCCAGCAGAAAGACAGGGGAGGCGGATGGCTACACCTTC.

This clone turned up a few times. The chain uses TRBV10-3 and TRBJ1-2; D is perhaps TRBD1 (5 bases). Trimming left V 10 bases short and J 4 bases short, with 19 bases between. CDR3 size: 14 residues. The germline gives CDR1 ENHRY, CDR2 SYGVKD. CDR3 sequence: CATGVKGKTYGYTF. DNA of the CDR3: TGTGCCACCGGCGTTAAGGGGAAAACCTATGGCTACACCTTC.

The chain links TRBV5-4 to TRBJ2-1; 10 positions agree with TRBD2. Germline trimming cut 4 bases from V and 3 bases from J; bases unmatched to any gene: 4. CDR1 is SGHNT and CDR2 is YYREEE in the germline V gene (reference sequence). The CDR3 runs to 15 residues. The CDR3 region is CASSLWTSGYNEQFF. The CDR3 nucleotides are TGTGCCAGCAGCCTCTGGACTAGCGGCTACAATGAGCAGTTCTTC.

This clone was detected only once. The chain carries TRBV19 and TRBJ2-7; 10 bases fit TRBD1. The CDR3 has 15 residues. Germline V CDR1 and CDR2: LNHDA, SQIVND (reference sequence). V shed 5 bases, J shed 5 bases, and the junction held 9 bases outside the gene matches. The CDR3 sequence is CASSPEGQGRDEQYF. The CDR3 DNA reads as TGTGCCAGTAGTCCAGAGGGACAGGGGCGCGACGAGCAGTACTTC. Variable domain in full (rest from reference TRBV19 and TRBJ2-7): DGGITQSPKYLFRKEGQNVTLSCEQNLNHDAMYWYRQDPGQGLRLIYYSQIVNDFQKGDIAEGYSVSREKKESFPLTVTSAQKNPTAFYLCASSPEGQGRDEQYFGPGTRLTVT.

This chain uses TRBV10-3 with TRBJ1-1; possibly TRBD1 for D (6 bases). V was cut by 0 bases and J by 5 bases, with 13 bases left in between. The CDR3 loop spans 15 amino acids. Germline assignment: CDR1 ENHRY and CDR2 SYGVKD. The CDR3 loop is CAISESGGRGTEAFF. In nucleotides, the CDR3 is TGTGCCATCAGTGAGTCGGGGGGGCGGGGAACTGAAGCTTTCTTT.